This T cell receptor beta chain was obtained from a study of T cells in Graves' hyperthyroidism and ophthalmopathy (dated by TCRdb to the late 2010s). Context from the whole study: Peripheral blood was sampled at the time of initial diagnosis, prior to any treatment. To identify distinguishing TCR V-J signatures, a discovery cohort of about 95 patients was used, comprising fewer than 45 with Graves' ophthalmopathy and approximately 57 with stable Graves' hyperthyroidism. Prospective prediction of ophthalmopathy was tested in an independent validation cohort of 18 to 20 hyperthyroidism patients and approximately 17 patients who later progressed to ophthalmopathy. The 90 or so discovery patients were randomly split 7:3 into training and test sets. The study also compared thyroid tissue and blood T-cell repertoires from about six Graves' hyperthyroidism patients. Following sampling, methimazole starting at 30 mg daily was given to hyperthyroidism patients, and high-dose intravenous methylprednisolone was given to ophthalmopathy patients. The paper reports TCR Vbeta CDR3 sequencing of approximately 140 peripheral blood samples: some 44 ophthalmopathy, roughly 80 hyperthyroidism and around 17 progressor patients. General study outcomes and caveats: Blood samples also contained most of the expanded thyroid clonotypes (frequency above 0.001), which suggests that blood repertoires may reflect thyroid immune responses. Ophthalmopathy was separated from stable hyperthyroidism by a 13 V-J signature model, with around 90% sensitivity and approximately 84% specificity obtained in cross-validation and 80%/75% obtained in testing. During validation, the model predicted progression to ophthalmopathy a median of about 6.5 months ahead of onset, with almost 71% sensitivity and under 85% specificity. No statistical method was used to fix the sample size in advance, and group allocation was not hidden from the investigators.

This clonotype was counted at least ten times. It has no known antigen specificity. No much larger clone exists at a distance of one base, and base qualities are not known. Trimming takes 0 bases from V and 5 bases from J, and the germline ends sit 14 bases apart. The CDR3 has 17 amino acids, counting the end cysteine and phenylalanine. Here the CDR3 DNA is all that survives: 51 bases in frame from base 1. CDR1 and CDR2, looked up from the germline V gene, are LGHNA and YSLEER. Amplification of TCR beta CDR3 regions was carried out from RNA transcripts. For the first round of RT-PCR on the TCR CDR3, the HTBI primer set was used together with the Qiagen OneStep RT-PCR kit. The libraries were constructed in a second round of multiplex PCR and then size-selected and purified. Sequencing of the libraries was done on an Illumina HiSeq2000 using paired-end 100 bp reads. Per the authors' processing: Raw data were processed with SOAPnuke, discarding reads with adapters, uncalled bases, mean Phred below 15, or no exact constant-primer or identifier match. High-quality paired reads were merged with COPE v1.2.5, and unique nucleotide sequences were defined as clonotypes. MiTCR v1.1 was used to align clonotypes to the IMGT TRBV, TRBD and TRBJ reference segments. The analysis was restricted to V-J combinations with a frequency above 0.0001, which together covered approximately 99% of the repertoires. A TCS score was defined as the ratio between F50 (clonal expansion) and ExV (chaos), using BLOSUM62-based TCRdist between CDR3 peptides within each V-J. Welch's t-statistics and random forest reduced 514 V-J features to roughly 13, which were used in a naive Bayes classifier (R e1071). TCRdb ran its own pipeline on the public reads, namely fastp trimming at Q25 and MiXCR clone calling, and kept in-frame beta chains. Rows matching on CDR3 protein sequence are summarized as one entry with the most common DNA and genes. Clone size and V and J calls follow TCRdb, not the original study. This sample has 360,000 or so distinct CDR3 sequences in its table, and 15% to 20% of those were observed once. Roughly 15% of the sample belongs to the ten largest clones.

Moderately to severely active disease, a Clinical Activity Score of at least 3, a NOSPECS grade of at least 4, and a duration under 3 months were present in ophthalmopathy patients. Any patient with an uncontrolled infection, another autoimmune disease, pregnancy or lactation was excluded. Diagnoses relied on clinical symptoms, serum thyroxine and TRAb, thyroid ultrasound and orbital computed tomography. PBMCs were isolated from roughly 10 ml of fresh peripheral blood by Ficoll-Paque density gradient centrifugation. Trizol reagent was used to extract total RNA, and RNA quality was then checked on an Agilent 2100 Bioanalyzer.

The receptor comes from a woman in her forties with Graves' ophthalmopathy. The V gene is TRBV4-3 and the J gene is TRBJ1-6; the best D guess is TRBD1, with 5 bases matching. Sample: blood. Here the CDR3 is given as CASSQDFPPGHNSPLHF. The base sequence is TGCGCCAGCAGCCAAGATTTTCCTCCAGGGCATAATTCACCCCTCCACTTT.